Below, 17 T cell receptor beta chains from the same sample are listed, as sequenced in a study of T cells in Graves' hyperthyroidism and ophthalmopathy (dated by TCRdb to the late 2010s). Library preparation was by multiplex PCR. The run used an Illumina HiSeq 2000. The TCR beta CDR3 regions were amplified from RNA transcripts. A first-round RT-PCR of the TCR CDR3 used the HTBI primer set with the Qiagen OneStep RT-PCR kit. TCRdb trimmed the raw reads at Q25, called clones with MiXCR and kept productive beta chains. Under each unique CDR3 protein, matching rows form one entry showing the most common genes and DNA. A total of about 350,000 distinct CDR3 sequences appear in this sample, around 18% of them only once. The ten largest make up around a sixth of the sample. Sequencing was done on a sample of blood. Receptors were obtained from a woman in her thirties or forties with Graves' ophthalmopathy.

Many counts were recorded for this clonotype. The chain employs TRBV12-3 or TRBV12-4 and TRBJ2-1, with D perhaps given as TRBD1 or TRBD2 (5 bases each). The V end lost 5 bases, the J end lost 9 bases, and 23 bases lay between the germline ends. The CDR3 runs to 16 residues. For the CDR3, the DNA is TGTGCCAGCAGTCCCTATGGGGCTAGCTTCGGAAGTGAGCAGTTCTTC. Protein: CASSPYGASFGSEQFF.

The chain links TRBV30 to TRBJ2-7, with D tentatively TRBD1 (6 bases). V was pared by 5 bases and J by 3 bases, with 11 bases between. The CDR3 contains 12 residues. Germline loops: CDR1 GTSNPN, CDR2 SVGIG (reference sequence). The CDR3, as DNA: TGTGCCTGGGGGAAACAGGGCTACGAGCAGTACTTC. Amino acid sequence: CAWGKQGYEQYF.

This clonotype has ten or more counts. The chain couples TRBV7-2 to TRBJ1-1; D remains unclear. Germline assignment: CDR1 SGHTA and CDR2 FQGNSA. This CDR3 is 15 amino acids long. Trimming removed 5 bases at V and 5 bases at J, with 18 bases between. CDR3 amino acids: CASSTQFGEFTEAFF. The CDR3 DNA sequence: TGTGCCAGCAGCACCCAATTTGGGGAGTTTACTGAAGCTTTCTTT. The complete variable domain, with remaining parts taken from reference TRBV7-2 and TRBJ1-1, reads GAGVSQSPSNKVTEKGKDVELRCDPISGHTALYWYRQSLGQGLEFLIYFQGNSAPDKSGLPSDRFSAERTGGSVSTLTIQRTQQEDSAVYLCASSTQFGEFTEAFFGQGTRLTVV.

This clonotype was seen ten or more times. This rearrangement joins TRBV7-9 to TRBJ2-7; D uncertain. CDR1 SEHNR and CDR2 FQNEAQ come from the germline V gene (reference sequence). The V end lost 4 bases, the J end lost 5 bases, and 12 bases lay between the germline ends. This CDR3 contains 13 residues. As DNA, the CDR3 is TGTGCCAGCAGCTACCCCCCACCCGACGAGCAGTACTTC. Residues: CASSYPPPDEQYF.

The CDR3 sequence: CATSTNTGAHEQYF. The CDR3 DNA sequence: TGTGCCACCAGCACTAATACAGGGGCCCACGAGCAGTACTTC. The J gene is TRBJ2-7, the V gene TRBV15; 7 bases map to TRBD1. After removal of 4 bases from V and 5 bases from J, the junction contained 8 bases not matched to a gene. CDR3 size: 14 residues. The germline gives CDR1 LNHNV, CDR2 YYDKDF (reference sequence).

This clonotype occurred a few times. Germline is not matched at one junction end, which may reflect a read error. The V gene is TRBV3-1, the J gene TRBJ2-5; D could derive from TRBD1 or TRBD2 (6 bases each). Germline values: CDR1 LGHDT, CDR2 YNNKEL (reference sequence). The CDR3 has 14 amino acids. Here the CDR3 DNA reads TGTGCCAGCACCCCAAGGGGTAGGGGGGAGACCCAGTGCTTC. Amino acids: CASTPRGRGETQCF.

This clonotype was counted ten times or more. The V and J genes are TRBV6-5 and TRBJ2-4, with 9 bases that match TRBD1. V trimming: 4 bases; J trimming: 7 bases; junction bases outside the gene matches: 8. Germline values: CDR1 MNHEY, CDR2 SVGAGI. CDR3 size: 15 residues. The CDR3 region is CASSLQGAMKNIQYF. DNA for the CDR3: TGTGCCAGCAGTTTACAGGGGGCGATGAAGAACATTCAGTACTTC.

This clonotype has ten or more counts. The V gene is TRBV5-6, the J gene TRBJ2-5, with D unclear. The germline V and J ends were trimmed by 2 bases and 5 bases, with 10 bases remaining between them. This CDR3 is 13 amino acids long. Germline lookup yields CDR1 SGHDT and CDR2 YYEEEE. The CDR3 reads CASSFLVGETQYF. The CDR3 nucleotides read TGTGCCAGCAGCTTCTTAGTGGGGGAGACCCAGTACTTC.

This chain joins TRBV6-1 and TRBJ2-5, with 8 bases fitting TRBD2. V lost 6 bases, J lost 4 bases, and 13 bases stayed unmatched. Germline V gene data show CDR1 as MNHNS and CDR2 as SASEGT. The CDR3 has 16 residues. The CDR3 DNA reads TGTGCCAGCAGGGGAGCGGGAGTTACGAGAGGAGAGACCCAGTACTTC. Amino acids: CASRGAGVTRGETQYF.

This clonotype was recorded at least ten times. This chain uses TRBV3-1 with TRBJ1-2, with D possibly matching TRBD1 (6 bases). There are 15 residues in the CDR3. From germline, CDR1 is LGHDT and CDR2 YNNKEL (reference sequence). V dropped 0 bases and J dropped 4 bases, with 12 bases sitting between them. The CDR3 DNA is TGTGCCAGCAGCCAAGATGCCAGGGGAGGCTATGGCTACACCTTC. Protein sequence: CASSQDARGGYGYTF.

This clonotype showed up many times. This chain joins TRBV12-3 or TRBV12-4 and TRBJ2-5, with TRBD2 matching over 14 bases. This CDR3 spans 16 amino acids. Unmatched junction bases numbered 3, after V lost 0 bases and J lost 6 bases. CDR3 protein: CASSLAGLAGDKTQYF. CDR3 sequence (DNA): TGTGCCAGCAGTTTAGCGGGACTAGCGGGAGACAAGACCCAGTACTTC.

In this sample, this clonotype turned up many times. The V gene is TRBV7-2, the J gene TRBJ2-3; 9 bases agree with TRBD2. Germline V gene lookup returns CDR1 SGHTA and CDR2 FQGNSA. This CDR3 contains 15 residues. With 4 bases clipped from V and 4 bases from J, the junction kept 6 bases outside the gene matches. As DNA, the CDR3 is TGTGCCAGCAGCTCCATAGCGGGAGTGGCAGATACGCAGTATTTT. Protein sequence: CASSSIAGVADTQYF.

This clonotype was detected a few times. The rearrangement links TRBV28 to TRBJ2-7; possibly TRBD1 for D (6 bases). The CDR3 contains 13 residues. CDR1 MDHEN and CDR2 SYDVKM come from the germline V gene. Trimming cost V 8 bases and J 2 bases, with 13 bases left between them. This chain's CDR3 is CASSRQEPYEQYF. For the CDR3, the DNA is TGTGCCAGCTCTCGACAGGAACCCTACGAGCAGTACTTC.

The chain is built from TRBV7-8 and TRBJ2-5; the match to TRBD2 covers 14 bases. J lost 4 bases, V lost 5 bases, and 6 bases had no gene match. Germline V CDR1 and CDR2: SGHVS, FQNEAQ. CDR3 length: 16 amino acids. In DNA, the CDR3 is TGTGCCAGCAGCGAAACCGGGACTAGCGGGAGAGAGACCCAGTACTTC. It specifies CASSETGTSGRETQYF.

In this sample, this clonotype turned up many times. This sequence joins TRBV20-1 and TRBJ2-7, with 7 bases aligning to TRBD1. CDR1 and CDR2 (germline): DFQATT, SNEGSKA (reference sequence). This CDR3 region has 14 residues. Trimming at V came to 4 bases and at J to 2 bases, leaving 8 bases not matched to a gene. CDR3 sequence (DNA): TGCAGTGCTAACCGACTTGGACAGGCCTACGAGCAGTACTTC. This encodes CSANRLGQAYEQYF.

This clonotype has a count of ten or more. This chain uses TRBV28 with TRBJ2-5; possibly TRBD1 for D (6 bases). Germline assignment: CDR1 MDHEN and CDR2 SYDVKM. CDR3 length equals 14 residues. V shed 6 bases and J shed 1 base, with 12 bases lying between them. The chain's CDR3 is CASSPRGGQETQYF. The CDR3 DNA is TGTGCCAGCAGCCCCAGGGGTGGCCAAGAGACCCAGTACTTC.

The table lists this clonotype with many counts. The rearrangement uses TRBV28 and TRBJ1-5, with D possibly matching TRBD1 (6 bases). This CDR3 is 12 amino acids long. Germline loops: CDR1 MDHEN, CDR2 SYDVKM. Trimming shortened V by 10 bases and J by 3 bases, and 10 bases separated the two germline ends. The CDR3 region is CAIQGTNQPQHF. The CDR3, as DNA: TGTGCCATACAGGGAACCAATCAGCCCCAGCATTTT.